The present TCR beta chain was sequenced within a study of human T cells and chemical hapten exposure. Study background: Per-sample TCR yields varied mainly from small pooled library volume differences. Findings of the study overall: The number of TCRs over 1 in 1000 frequency stayed unchanged after DPC.

This clonotype was detected ten times or more. Its antigen is as yet unknown. As the library was built, unique molecular identifiers were attached to individual cDNA molecules. Per the original data handling: Sample TCR counts, which ranged from roughly 20,000 to 750,000, had a median of 95,638. TCRdb used MiXCR to reprocess the reads, holding one entry per CDR3 protein. TCRdb's processing, not the authors' own work, is the source of the V and J calls. The data hold around 120,000 distinct CDR3 sequences, with approximately 9.3% observed a single time. Germline V CDR1 and CDR2: ENHRY, SYGVKD. This CDR3 region has 14 residues. With 7 bases removed from V and 1 base from J, the gap between germline ends came to 10 bases. Unfractionated whole blood yielded the extracted total RNA.

Material for sequencing was whole blood. This TCR came from a human donor in good health. Some clones in this sample may be carry-over from other donors' samples. This rearrangement joins TRBV10-3 to TRBJ2-2, with D possibly matching TRBD1 (5 bases). The CDR3 DNA follows: TGTGCCATCACAGTAGGACAGAACACCGGGGAGCTGTTTTTT. It codes for CAITVGQNTGELFF.